Included here is one T cell receptor beta chain sequence, with context. Repertoires were generated with immunoSEQ multiplex PCR, while TCRdb's copy carries only in-frame clones and drops some. The sample lists under 400,000 clones; around 90% were seen once. The data belong to a study of blood T cell repertoires in COVID-19. Across the whole study: PBMCs, B-cell-depleted T cells, or T cells provided the cDNA or gDNA that made up the material.

The TCR comes from a man aged 18-30 years with active or convalescent COVID-19. Material: peripheral blood.

CDR3 protein: CSASMQGAKGYTF. DNA of the CDR3: TGCAGTGCTAGTATGCAGGGTGCCAAGGGCTACACCTTC. This rearrangement joins TRBV20-1 to TRBJ1-2; TRBD1 might be the D (5 bases). From germline, CDR1 is DFQATT and CDR2 SNEGSKA (reference sequence). This CDR3 has 13 residues. V lost 3 bases and J lost 8, with 16 bases in between.